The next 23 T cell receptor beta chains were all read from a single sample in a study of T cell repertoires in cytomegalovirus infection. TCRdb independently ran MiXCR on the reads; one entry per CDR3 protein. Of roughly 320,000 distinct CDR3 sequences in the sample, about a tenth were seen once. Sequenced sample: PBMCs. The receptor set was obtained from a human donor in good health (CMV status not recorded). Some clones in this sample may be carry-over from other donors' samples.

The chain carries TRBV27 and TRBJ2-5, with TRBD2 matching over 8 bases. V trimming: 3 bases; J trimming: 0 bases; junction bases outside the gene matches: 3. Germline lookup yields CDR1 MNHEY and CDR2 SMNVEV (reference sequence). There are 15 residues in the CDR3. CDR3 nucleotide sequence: TGTGCCAGCAGTTTGGTAGCGGGGAACCAAGAGACCCAGTACTTC. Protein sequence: CASSLVAGNQETQYF.

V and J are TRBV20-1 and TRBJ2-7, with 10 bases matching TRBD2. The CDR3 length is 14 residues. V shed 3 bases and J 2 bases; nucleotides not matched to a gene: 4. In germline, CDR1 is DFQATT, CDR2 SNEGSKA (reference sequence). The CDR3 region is CSASLAGAPYEQYF. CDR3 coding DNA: TGCAGTGCTAGTCTAGCGGGGGCCCCCTACGAGCAGTACTTC.

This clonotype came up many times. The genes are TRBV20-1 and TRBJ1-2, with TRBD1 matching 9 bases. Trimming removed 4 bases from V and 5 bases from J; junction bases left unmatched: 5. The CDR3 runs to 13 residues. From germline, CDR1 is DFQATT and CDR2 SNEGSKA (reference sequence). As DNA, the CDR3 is TGCAGTGCTATACAGGGGGCGCAGTATGGCTACACCTTC. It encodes CSAIQGAQYGYTF.

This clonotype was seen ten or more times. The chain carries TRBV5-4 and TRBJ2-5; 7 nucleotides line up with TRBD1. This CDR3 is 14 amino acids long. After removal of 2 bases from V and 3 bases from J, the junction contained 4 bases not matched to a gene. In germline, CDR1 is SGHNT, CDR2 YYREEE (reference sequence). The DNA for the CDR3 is TGTGCCAGCAGCTTTAACGACAGGGAAGAGACCCAGTACTTC. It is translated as CASSFNDREETQYF.

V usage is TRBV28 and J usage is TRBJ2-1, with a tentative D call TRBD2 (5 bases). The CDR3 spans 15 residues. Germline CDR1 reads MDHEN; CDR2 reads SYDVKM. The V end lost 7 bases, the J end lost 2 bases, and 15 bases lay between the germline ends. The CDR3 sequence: CASMTDSNTYNEQFF. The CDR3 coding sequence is TGTGCCAGCATGACGGACTCGAATACCTACAATGAGCAGTTCTTC.

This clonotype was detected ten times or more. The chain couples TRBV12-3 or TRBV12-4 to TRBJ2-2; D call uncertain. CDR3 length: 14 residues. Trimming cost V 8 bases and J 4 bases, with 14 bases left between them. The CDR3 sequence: CASGRVPGTGELFF. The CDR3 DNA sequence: TGTGCCAGCGGACGCGTGCCTGGCACCGGGGAGCTGTTTTTT.

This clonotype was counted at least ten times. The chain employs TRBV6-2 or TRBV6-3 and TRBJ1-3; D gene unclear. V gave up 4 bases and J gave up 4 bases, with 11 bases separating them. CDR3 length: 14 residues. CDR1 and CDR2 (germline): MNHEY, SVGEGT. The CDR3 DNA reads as TGTGCCAGCAGTTCTCGACTAATCGGAAACACCATATATTTT. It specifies CASSSRLIGNTIYF.

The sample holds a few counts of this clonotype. The CDR3, as DNA: TGCAGTGCTCAAGAGTCCGGGACAGGGTTTGGCTACACCTTC. As protein: CSAQESGTGFGYTF. The V gene is TRBV20-1, the J gene TRBJ1-2, with 9 bases identical to TRBD1. Looked up from germline, CDR1 is DFQATT and CDR2 is SNEGSKA (reference sequence). Trimming cost V 5 bases and J 7 bases; bases outside gene matches: 11. The CDR3 has 14 residues.

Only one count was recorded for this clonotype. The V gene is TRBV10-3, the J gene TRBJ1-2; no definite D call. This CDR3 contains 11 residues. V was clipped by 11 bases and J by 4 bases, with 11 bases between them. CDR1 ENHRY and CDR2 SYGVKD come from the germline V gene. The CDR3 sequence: CAAAEIYGYTF. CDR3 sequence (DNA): TGTGCCGCCGCGGAGATCTATGGCTACACCTTC.

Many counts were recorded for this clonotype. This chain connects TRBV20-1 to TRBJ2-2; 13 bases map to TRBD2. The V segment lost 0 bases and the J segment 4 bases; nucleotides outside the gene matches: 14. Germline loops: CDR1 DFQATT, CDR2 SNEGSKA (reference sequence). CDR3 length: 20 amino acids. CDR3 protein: CSARDRLAGGRTTPTGELFF. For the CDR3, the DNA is TGCAGTGCTAGAGATCGACTAGCGGGGGGCAGAACTACCCCCACCGGGGAGCTGTTTTTT.

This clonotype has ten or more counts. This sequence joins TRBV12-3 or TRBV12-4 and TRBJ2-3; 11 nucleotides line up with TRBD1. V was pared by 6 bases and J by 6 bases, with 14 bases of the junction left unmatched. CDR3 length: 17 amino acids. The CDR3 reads CASSSGTGGYKGDTQYF. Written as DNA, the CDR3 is TGTGCCAGCAGCTCCGGGACAGGGGGTTATAAGGGGGATACGCAGTATTTT.

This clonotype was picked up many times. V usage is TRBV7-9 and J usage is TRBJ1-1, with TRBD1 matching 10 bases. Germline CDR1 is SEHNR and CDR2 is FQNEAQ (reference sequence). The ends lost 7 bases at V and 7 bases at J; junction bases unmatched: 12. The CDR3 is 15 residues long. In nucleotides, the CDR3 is TGTGCCAGCAACGCCGCAGGGACAGGGGTAATTGAAGCTTTCTTT. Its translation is CASNAAGTGVIEAFF.

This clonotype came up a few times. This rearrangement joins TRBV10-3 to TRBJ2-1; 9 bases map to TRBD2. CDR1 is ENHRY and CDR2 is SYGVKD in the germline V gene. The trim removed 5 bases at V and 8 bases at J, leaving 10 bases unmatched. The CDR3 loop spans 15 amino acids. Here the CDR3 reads CAISSKAGGRDEQFF. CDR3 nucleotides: TGTGCCATCAGTTCCAAGGCGGGGGGGCGCGATGAGCAGTTCTTC.

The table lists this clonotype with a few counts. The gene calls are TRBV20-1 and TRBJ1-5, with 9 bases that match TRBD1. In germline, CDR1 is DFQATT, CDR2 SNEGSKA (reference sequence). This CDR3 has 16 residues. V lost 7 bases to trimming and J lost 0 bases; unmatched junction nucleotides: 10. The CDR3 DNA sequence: TGCAGTGGACAGACAGGGGGGGACTATAGCAATCAGCCCCAGCATTTT. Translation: CSGQTGGDYSNQPQHF.

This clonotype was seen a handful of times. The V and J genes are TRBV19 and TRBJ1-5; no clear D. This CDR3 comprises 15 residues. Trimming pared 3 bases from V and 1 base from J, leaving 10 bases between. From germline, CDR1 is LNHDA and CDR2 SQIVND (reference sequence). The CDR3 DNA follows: TGTGCCAGTAGTATGAACGGGTGGAGCAATCAGCCCCAGCATTTT. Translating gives CASSMNGWSNQPQHF.

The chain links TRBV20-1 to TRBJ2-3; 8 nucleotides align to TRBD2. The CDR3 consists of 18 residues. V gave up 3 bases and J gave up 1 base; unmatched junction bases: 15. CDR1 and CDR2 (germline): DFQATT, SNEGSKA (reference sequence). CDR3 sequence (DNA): TGCAGTGCTAGTCCCGGTGTTGTCCGGGGGGGCGGCACAGATACGCAGTATTTT. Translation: CSASPGVVRGGGTDTQYF.

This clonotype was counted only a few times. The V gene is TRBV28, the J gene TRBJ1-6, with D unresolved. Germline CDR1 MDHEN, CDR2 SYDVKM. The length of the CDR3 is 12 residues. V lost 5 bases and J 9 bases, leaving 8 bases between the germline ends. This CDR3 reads CASSAGSSPLHF. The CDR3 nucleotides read TGTGCCAGCAGTGCGGGTAGTTCACCCCTCCACTTT.

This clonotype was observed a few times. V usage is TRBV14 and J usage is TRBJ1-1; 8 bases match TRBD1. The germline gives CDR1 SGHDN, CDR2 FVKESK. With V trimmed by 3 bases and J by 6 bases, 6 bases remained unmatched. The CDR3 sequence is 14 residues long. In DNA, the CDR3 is TGTGCCAGCAGCCACTGGAACAGGGGGTCTGAAGCTTTCTTT. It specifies CASSHWNRGSEAFF.

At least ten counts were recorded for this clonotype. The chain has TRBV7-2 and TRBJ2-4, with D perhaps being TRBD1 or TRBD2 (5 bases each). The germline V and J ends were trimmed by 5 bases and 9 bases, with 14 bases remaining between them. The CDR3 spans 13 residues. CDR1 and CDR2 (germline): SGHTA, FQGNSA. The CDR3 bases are TGTGCCAGCAGCCCTGGGACGGTGGGCATTCAGTACTTC. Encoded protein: CASSPGTVGIQYF.

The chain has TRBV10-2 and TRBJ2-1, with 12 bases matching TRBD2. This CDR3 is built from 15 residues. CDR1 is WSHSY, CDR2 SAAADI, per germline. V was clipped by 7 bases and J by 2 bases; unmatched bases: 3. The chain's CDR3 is CASILAGGPYNEQFF. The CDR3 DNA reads TGCGCCAGCATCCTAGCGGGGGGGCCCTACAATGAGCAGTTCTTC.

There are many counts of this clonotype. The CDR3 reads CASSFPQGTNEKLFF. CDR3 coding DNA: TGTGCCAGCAGTTTTCCCCAGGGGACTAATGAAAAACTGTTTTTT. J is TRBJ1-4 and V is TRBV12-3 or TRBV12-4; D is possibly TRBD1 (6 bases). Trimming removed 3 bases at V and 2 bases at J, with 10 bases between. The CDR3 consists of 15 residues.

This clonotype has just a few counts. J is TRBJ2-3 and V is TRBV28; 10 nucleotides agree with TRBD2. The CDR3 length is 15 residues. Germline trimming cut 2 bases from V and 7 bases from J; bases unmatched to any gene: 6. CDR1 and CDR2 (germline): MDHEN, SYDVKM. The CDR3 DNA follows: TGTGCCAGCAGTTTACTAGCGGGGGAGTCTCATACGCAGTATTTT. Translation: CASSLLAGESHTQYF.

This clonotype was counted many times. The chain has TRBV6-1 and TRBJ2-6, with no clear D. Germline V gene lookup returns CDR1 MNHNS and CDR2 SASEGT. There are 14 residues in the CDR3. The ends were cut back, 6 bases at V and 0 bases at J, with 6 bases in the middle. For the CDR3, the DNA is TGTGCCAGCAGCCATGGCTCTGGGGCCAACGTCCTGACTTTC. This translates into CASSHGSGANVLTF.